This T cell receptor (beta chain) derives from a study of response to subunit inactivated influenza vaccine. One entry per CDR3 protein, called by TCRdb with MiXCR from the RT-PCR reads. Here the sample spans approximately 530,000 distinct CDR3 sequences, 13% being singletons. Germline V gene data show CDR1 as DFQATT and CDR2 as SNEGSKA (reference sequence). CDR3 size: 14 residues. The ends lost 1 base at V and 13 bases at J; junction bases unmatched: 13. The TCR comes from a man between 45 and 60 years old who received an inactivated influenza vaccine. This rearrangement joins TRBV20-1 to TRBJ2-1; TRBD2 aligns across 7 bases. Source: PBMCs from blood, taken around seven weeks after vaccination. The CDR3 coding sequence is TGCAGTGCTAGAGTAGGGACTACATTACCCGACCAGTTCTTC. It translates to CSARVGTTLPDQFF.